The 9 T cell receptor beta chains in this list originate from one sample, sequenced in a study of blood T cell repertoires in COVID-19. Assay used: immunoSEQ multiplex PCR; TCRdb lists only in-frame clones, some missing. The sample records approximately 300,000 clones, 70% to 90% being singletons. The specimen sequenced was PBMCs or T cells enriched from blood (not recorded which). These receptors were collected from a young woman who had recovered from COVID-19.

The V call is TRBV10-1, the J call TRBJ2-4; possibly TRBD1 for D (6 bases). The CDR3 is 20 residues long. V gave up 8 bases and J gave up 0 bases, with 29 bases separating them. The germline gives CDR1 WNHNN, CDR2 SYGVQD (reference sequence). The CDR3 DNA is TGCGCCAGCCACTGTAACAGGGTTTTCTTTTTACCATTAGCCAAAAACATTCAGTACTTC. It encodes CASHCNRVFFLPLAKNIQYF.

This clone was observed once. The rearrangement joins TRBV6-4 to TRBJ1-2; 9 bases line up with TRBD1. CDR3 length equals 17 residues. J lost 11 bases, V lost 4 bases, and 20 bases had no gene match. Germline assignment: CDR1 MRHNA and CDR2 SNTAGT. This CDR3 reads CASSAAFIGQGNWGYTF. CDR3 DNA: TGTGCCAGCAGTGCCGCTTTTATAGGACAGGGGAATTGGGGATACACCTTC.

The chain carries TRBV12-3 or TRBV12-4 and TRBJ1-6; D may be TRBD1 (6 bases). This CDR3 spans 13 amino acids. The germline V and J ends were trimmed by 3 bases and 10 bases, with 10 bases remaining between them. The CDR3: CASSLPGASPLHF. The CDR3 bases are TGTGCCAGCAGTTTGCCAGGGGCGTCACCCCTCCACTTT.

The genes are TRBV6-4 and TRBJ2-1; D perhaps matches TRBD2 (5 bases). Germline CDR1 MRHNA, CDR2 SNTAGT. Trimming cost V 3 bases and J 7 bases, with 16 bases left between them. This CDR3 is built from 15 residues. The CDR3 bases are TGTGCCAGCAGTGAGAGGAGCGGCTCCCCGAATGAGCAGTTCTTC. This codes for CASSERSGSPNEQFF.

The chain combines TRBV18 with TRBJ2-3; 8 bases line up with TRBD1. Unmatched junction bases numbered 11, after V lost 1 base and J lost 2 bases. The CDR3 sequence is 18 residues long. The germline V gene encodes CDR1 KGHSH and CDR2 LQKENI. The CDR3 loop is CASSPRVGRDRSTDTQYF. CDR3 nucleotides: TGTGCCAGCTCACCACGAGTAGGCCGGGACAGGTCCACAGATACGCAGTATTTT. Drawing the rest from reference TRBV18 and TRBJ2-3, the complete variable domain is NAGVMQNPRHLVRRRGQEARLRCSPMKGHSHVYWYRQLPEEGLKFMVYLQKENIIDESGMPKERFSAEFPKEGPSILRIQQVVRGDSAAYFCASSPRVGRDRSTDTQYFGPGTRLTVL.

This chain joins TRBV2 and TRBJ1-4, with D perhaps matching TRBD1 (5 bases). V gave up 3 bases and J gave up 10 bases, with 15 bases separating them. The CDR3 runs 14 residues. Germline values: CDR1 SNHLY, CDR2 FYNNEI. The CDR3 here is CASSEGRGAVKLFF. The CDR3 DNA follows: TGTGCCAGCAGTGAGGGGAGGGGAGCTGTAAAACTGTTTTTT.

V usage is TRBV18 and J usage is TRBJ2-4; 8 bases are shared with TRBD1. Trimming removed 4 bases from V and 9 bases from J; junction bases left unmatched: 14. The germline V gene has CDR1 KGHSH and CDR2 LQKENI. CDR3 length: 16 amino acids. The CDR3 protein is CASSLLSGTGGGIQYF. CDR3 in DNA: TGTGCCAGCTCACTCCTCTCCGGGACAGGTGGCGGCATTCAGTACTTC.

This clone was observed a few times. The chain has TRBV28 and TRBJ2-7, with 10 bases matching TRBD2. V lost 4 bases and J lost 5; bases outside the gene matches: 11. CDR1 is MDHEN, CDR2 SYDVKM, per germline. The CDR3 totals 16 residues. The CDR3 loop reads CASSSEPLAGHHEQYF. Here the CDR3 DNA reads TGTGCCAGCAGTTCGGAACCACTAGCGGGACATCACGAGCAGTACTTC. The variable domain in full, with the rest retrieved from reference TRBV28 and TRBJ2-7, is DVKVTQSSRYLVKRTGEKVFLECVQDMDHENMFWYRQDPGLGLRLIYFSYDVKMKEKGDIPEGYSVSREKKERFSLILESASTNQTSMYLCASSSEPLAGHHEQYFGPGTRLTVT.

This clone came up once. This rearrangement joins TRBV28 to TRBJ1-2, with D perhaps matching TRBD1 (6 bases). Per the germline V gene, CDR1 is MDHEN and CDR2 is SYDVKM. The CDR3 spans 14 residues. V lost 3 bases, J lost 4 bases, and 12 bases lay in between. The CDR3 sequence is CASSFSGVGYGYTF. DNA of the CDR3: TGTGCCAGCAGTTTTTCAGGGGTGGGCTATGGCTACACCTTC.